This TCR beta chain was profiled in a study of OX40 agonist ivuxolimab in advanced cancers. General notes on the study: Ivuxolimab was a fully human IgG2 agonistic monoclonal antibody targeting the costimulatory receptor OX40 (CD134). Intravenous ivuxolimab was administered to patients every 2 weeks at six dose levels: 0.01, 0.1, 0.3, 1.5, 3 and 10 mg/kg. Among the roughly 54 dose-escalation patients, some 20 had hepatocellular carcinoma, roughly 15 melanoma, 9 renal cell carcinoma and 9 head and neck cancer. The dose-escalation cohort was around 83% male with a mean age of about 60 years, ranging from roughly 20 to 80. Patients were allowed to have had prior anti-PD-1, anti-PD-L1 or anti-CTLA-4 therapy, and 40% to 45% of the dose-escalation patients had been treated with checkpoint inhibitors. Partial responses occurred in three dose-escalation patients, of whom one had hepatocellular carcinoma and two had cutaneous melanoma. The purpose of peripheral TCRbeta sequencing was to test whether ivuxolimab changed TCR sequence diversity and led to clonal T-cell expansion. The paper reports the monotherapy dose-escalation portion (N of about 47 patients) of the phase I ivuxolimab trial. Broad study findings and their caveats: After ivuxolimab, expanded clones were on average more numerous among CD8+ T cells than among CD4+ T cells. Low levels of normalized T-cell clonal expansion were also seen in some nonresponding patients. Clonal expansion of both CD4+ and CD8+ blood T cells was observed from baseline to week 6 at doses 0.1 to 3.0 mg/kg. The antigen specificity of the clonally expanded peripheral T cells was not determined. In the 0.1-3.0 mg/kg groups, partial responders were among the patients with the lowest normalized peripheral clonal expansion, particularly in CD8+ T cells.

Trimming removed 8 bases from V and 1 base from J, leaving 15 bases between the germline ends. The CDR3 runs 14 amino acids, cysteine and phenylalanine included. Left in the record is the CDR3 DNA by itself, 42 bases read in frame from the first base. Sequences MGHRA (CDR1) and YSYEKL (CDR2) are obtained from the germline V gene. Note on this clone: Its antigen target is currently unknown. No clone much larger than this one lies a single base away; base qualities are absent.

The trial excluded patients who had a history of autoimmune disease or were on systemic immunosuppression. Peripheral blood for TCR sequencing was drawn from every dose cohort at baseline, at cycle 4 day 1 and at cycle 7 day 1. The samples were drawn from a first-in-human, open-label, multicenter phase I dose-escalation trial of ivuxolimab. Adults with locally advanced or metastatic head and neck squamous cell, hepatocellular, melanoma or renal cell carcinoma were enrolled in the trial. Before TCR sequencing, CD4+ T cells and CD8+ T cells from peripheral blood were sorted into separate populations. For sequencing of the TCRbeta CDR3 region, genomic DNA was extracted from the sorted cells. TCRbeta CDR3 regions were sequenced using the immunoSEQ Assay. TCRdb holds this immuneACCESS table with in-frame rearrangements only. Some clones are missing; in checked studies, unresolved V genes explain under half, and the rest has no known cause. Across this sample there are approximately 40,000 clones, with about 87% seen only once. The top ten clonotypes cover 20% to 25% of the sample.

The sample here was CD4+ or CD8+ T cells sorted from blood, taken in a trial of the OX40 agonist ivuxolimab. The clonotype was recovered from an adult with an advanced solid tumor such as melanoma, head and neck, liver or kidney cancer. The chain uses TRBV4-1 and TRBJ2-7; a tentative D call is TRBD2 (7 bases match). The CDR3: CASGSGGDSYEQYF. The DNA sequence reads TGCGCCAGCGGGTCGGGGGGCGATTCCTACGAGCAGTACTTC.